These T cell receptor beta chains were read from a single sample in a study of radiation and T cells in renal cell carcinoma. Sequencing was performed with immunoSEQ multiplex PCR; in TCRdb, only in-frame clones are kept and a portion is missing. The table records around 100,000 clones, approximately 80% of them present only once. Sequenced material: blood, taken from a patient whose treatment included radiotherapy and nephrectomy. The receptors here all came from a man aged 60 to 75 with renal cell carcinoma. Each CDR3 is given with its conserved first and last residue. D genes are given only for firm matches. Rows may omit the clone size; those that give it use once, few, many or a size class.

>-|TRBJ1-4|TRBV2|14|-
CASTFGPSGEKLFF
TGTGCCAGCACCTTCGGGCCCTCGGGGGAAAAACTGTTTTTT
>-|TRBJ2-7|TRBV7-2|15|-
CASRLSGLSSYEQYF
TGTGCCAGCAGGCTAAGCGGATTAAGCTCCTACGAGCAGTACTTC
>TRBD1|TRBJ2-5|TRBV29-1|13|-
CSGSGGETETQYF
TGCAGCGGTTCAGGGGGTGAAACGGAGACCCAGTACTTC
>-|TRBJ2-7|TRBV4-3|14|-
CASSQGNRAAEQYF
TGCGCCAGCAGCCAAGGTAACAGGGCAGCCGAGCAGTACTTC
>-|TRBJ1-2|TRBV5-4|18|once
CASSLPVGRGAPHYGYTF
TGTGCCAGCAGCTTGCCGGTCGGCAGGGGCGCTCCCCACTATGGCTACACCTTC
>TRBD2|TRBJ2-2|TRBV9|18|-
CASSFPPTSASDYGELFF
TGTGCCAGCAGCTTTCCCCCGACTAGCGCTTCCGACTACGGGGAGCTGTTTTTT
>-|TRBJ2-3|TRBV14|16|-
CASSQDNRVGTDTQYF
TGTGCCAGCAGCCAAGATAACAGGGTGGGCACAGATACGCAGTATTTT
>-|TRBJ2-7|TRBV7-9|14|-
CASRTNGGSYEQYF
TGTGCCAGCAGAACAAACGGGGGTTCCTACGAGCAGTACTTC
>TRBD1|TRBJ2-1|TRBV14|15|-
CASSQAGQGRGLQFF
TGTGCCAGCAGCCAAGCAGGACAGGGGAGGGGATTGCAGTTCTTC
>-|TRBJ1-5|TRBV7-9|14|-
CASSLAGNNQPQHF
TGTGCCAGCAGCCTTGCGGGGAATAATCAGCCCCAGCATTTT
>TRBD1|TRBJ2-2|TRBV7-8|14|-
CASSFRTGGVWLFF
TGTGCCAGCAGCTTTCGGACAGGGGGGGTCTGGCTGTTTTTT
>-|TRBJ2-4|TRBV29-1|14|-
CSVVSRAGEDIQYF
TGCAGCGTTGTTTCGCGGGCAGGGGAGGACATTCAGTACTTC
>-|TRBJ1-6|TRBV5-1|15|once
CASNPRAAYNSPLHF
TGCGCCAGCAACCCCCGGGCAGCCTATAATTCACCCCTCCACTTT
>TRBD2|TRBJ2-1|TRBV11-2|15|-
CASSFTSGAYNEQFF
TGTGCCAGCAGCTTCACTAGCGGAGCCTACAATGAGCAGTTCTTC
>-|TRBJ2-3|TRBV19|15|-
CASSIGQTRTDTQYF
TGTGCCAGTAGTATAGGGCAGACCCGCACAGATACGCAGTATTTT
>TRBD1|TRBJ1-4|TRBV30|15|-
CAWSRTGRTNEKLFF
TGTGCCTGGAGTAGGACAGGGAGAACTAATGAAAAACTGTTTTTT
>TRBD1|TRBJ2-1|TRBV28|15|few
CASSQTGGAYNEQFF
TGTGCCAGCAGTCAAACAGGGGGAGCCTACAATGAGCAGTTCTTC
>TRBD2|TRBJ2-2|TRBV7-3|15|-
CASQRLAGATGELFF
TGTGCCAGCCAGCGACTAGCGGGAGCGACCGGGGAGCTGTTTTTT
>-|TRBJ2-3|TRBV28|14|-
CASTFPGSTDTQYF
TGTGCCAGCACCTTCCCCGGGAGCACAGATACGCAGTATTTT
>-|TRBJ1-3|TRBV10-2|14|-
CASSTDNSGNTIYF
TGCGCCAGCAGTACGGACAACTCTGGAAACACCATATATTTT
>-|TRBJ1-1|TRBV4-1|13|medium-sized
CASSQGGRGGAFF
TGCGCCAGCAGCCAAGGGGGCCGAGGAGGAGCTTTCTTT
>TRBD1|TRBJ2-3|TRBV29-1|13|few
CSVSDRDGDTQYF
TGCAGCGTATCCGACAGGGACGGGGATACGCAGTATTTT